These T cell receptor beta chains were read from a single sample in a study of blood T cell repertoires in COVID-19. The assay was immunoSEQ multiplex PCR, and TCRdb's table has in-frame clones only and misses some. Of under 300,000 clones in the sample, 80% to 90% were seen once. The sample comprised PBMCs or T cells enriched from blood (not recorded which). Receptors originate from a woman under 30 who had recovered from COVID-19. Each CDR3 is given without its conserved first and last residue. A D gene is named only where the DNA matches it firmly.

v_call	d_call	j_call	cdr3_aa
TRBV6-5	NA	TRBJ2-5	ASSSPRSEETQY
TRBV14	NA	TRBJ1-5	ASSQLGHGEPQH
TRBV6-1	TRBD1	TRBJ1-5	ASSGDRGRGNQPQH
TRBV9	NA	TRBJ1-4	ASSGGATNEKLF
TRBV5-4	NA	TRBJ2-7	ASSPGGKVYEQY
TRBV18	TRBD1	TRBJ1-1	ASSPDSEGAMNTEAF
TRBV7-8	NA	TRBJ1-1	ASSLSFEGAGDTEAF
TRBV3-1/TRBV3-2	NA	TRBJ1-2	ASRLPGEGYT
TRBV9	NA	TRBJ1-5	ASSRGVHSNQPQH
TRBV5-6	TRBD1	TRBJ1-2	ASSRQGGEYGYT
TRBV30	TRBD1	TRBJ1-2	AWSVRDREYGYT
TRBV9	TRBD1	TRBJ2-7	ASSGRQGHEQY
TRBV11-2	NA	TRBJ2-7	ASSLDAGASSYEQY
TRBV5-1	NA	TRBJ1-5	ASSPGGGNQPQH
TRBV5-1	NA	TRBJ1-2	ASSLAEGEWNGYT
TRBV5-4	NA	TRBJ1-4	ASSTRGAGEKLF
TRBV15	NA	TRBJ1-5	ATSSLRDISNQPQH
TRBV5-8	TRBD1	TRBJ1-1	ASSLSGGTEAF
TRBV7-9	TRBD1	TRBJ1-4	ASSSGTGLF